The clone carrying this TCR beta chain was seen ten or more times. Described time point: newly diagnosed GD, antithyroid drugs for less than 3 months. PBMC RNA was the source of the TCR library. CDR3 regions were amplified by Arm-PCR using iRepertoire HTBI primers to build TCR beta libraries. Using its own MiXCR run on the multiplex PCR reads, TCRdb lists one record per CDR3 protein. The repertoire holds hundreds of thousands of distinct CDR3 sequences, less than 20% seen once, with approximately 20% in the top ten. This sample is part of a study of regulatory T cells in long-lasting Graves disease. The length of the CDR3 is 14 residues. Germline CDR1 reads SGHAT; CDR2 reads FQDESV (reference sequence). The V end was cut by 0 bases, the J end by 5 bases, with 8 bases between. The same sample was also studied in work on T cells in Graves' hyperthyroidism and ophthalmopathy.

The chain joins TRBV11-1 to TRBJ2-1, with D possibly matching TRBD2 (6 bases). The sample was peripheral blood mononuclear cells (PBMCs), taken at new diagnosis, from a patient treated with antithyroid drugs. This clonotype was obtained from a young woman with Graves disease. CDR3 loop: CASSLARENNEQFF. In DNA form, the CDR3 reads TGTGCCAGCAGCTTAGCTCGGGAGAACAATGAGCAGTTCTTC. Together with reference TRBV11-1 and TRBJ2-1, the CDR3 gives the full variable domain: EAEVAQSPRYKITEKSQAVAFWCDPISGHATLYWYRQILGQGPELLVQFQDESVVDDSQLPKDRFSAERLKGVDSTLKIQPAELGDSAMYLCASSLARENNEQFFGPGTRLTVL.